The 9 T cell receptor beta chains below come from one sample, sequenced in a study of regulatory T cells in long-lasting Graves disease. The time point denotes: newly diagnosed GD, antithyroid drugs for less than 3 months. The TCR library was made from RNA that had been extracted from PBMCs in TRIzol. Libraries of TCR beta came from iRepertoire HTBI primers plus Arm-PCR of CDR3 regions. MiXCR, applied by TCRdb to the multiplex PCR reads, yields one record per CDR3 protein. Altogether about 210,000 distinct CDR3 sequences are present, about 19% being singletons, with the ten largest covering around 11%. The same sample was also used in a study of T cells in Graves' hyperthyroidism and ophthalmopathy.

The specimen was peripheral blood mononuclear cells (PBMCs), collected at new diagnosis, from a patient treated with antithyroid drugs. The receptors shown here come from a woman aged 30 to 39 with Graves disease.

This chain connects TRBV18 to TRBJ1-5; D unresolved. CDR3 length: 15 residues. Per the germline V gene, CDR1 is KGHSH and CDR2 is LQKENI. V was pared by 6 bases and J by 0 bases, with 12 bases between. In DNA form, the CDR3 reads TGTGCCAGCTCGCCAGGCTACGGTAGCAATCAGCCCCAGCATTTT. It encodes CASSPGYGSNQPQHF.

This clonotype was observed at least ten times. The chain couples TRBV7-8 to TRBJ2-7; 10 nucleotides agree with TRBD1. Trimming removed 6 bases from V and 5 bases from J; junction bases left unmatched: 10. The V gene's germline CDR1 is SGHVS and CDR2 FQNEAQ. This CDR3 is 15 amino acids long. The DNA for the CDR3 is TGTGCCAGCAGAAACCCGACAGGGGGCACGGACGAGCAGTACTTC. It yields the protein CASRNPTGGTDEQYF.

This clonotype was seen many times. The CDR3 loop is CASSSETGAYGYTF. CDR3 sequence (DNA): TGCGCCAGCAGCTCCGAGACAGGGGCATATGGCTACACCTTC. The genes are TRBV5-1 and TRBJ1-2, with 8 nucleotides matching TRBD1. The V and J ends lost 3 bases and 5 bases, in that order; junction bases with no gene match: 6. The CDR3 has 14 amino acids. CDR1 is SGHRS and CDR2 is YFSETQ in the germline V gene.

The chain combines TRBV6-1 with TRBJ2-2; TRBD1 might be the D (6 bases). Germline V gene lookup returns CDR1 MNHNS and CDR2 SASEGT. The CDR3 loop spans 13 amino acids. V lost 6 bases and J lost 2, with 7 bases in between. The CDR3 region has the DNA TGTGCCAGCAGGGACAGTAACACCGGGGAGCTGTTTTTT. It encodes CASRDSNTGELFF.

This chain uses TRBV29-1 with TRBJ2-3; D is unresolved. This CDR3 has 12 residues. V was trimmed by 7 bases and J by 2 bases, leaving 10 bases between them. Germline V gene data show CDR1 as SQVTM and CDR2 as ANQGSEA. The CDR3 nucleotides read TGCAGCGCACTCCCTTCCACAGATACGCAGTATTTT. Its translation is CSALPSTDTQYF.

This clonotype was counted at least ten times. The chain combines TRBV7-9 with TRBJ2-1, with D unresolved. CDR1 SEHNR and CDR2 FQNEAQ come from the germline V gene (reference sequence). Trimming took 1 base from V and 3 from J, leaving 7 bases between them. CDR3 length: 14 amino acids. The CDR3 sequence: CASSLGLRYNEQFF. CDR3 DNA sequence: TGTGCCAGCAGCTTAGGGCTCCGCTACAATGAGCAGTTCTTC.

This clonotype has just a few counts. The chain uses TRBV30 and TRBJ1-1, with D possibly TRBD1 on 5 matching bases. The CDR3 runs 14 residues. Germline V gives CDR1 GTSNPN, CDR2 SVGIG (reference sequence). The V end was cut by 0 bases, the J end by 5 bases, with 13 bases between. This chain's CDR3 is CAWSVRQGWTEAFF. CDR3 nucleotides: TGTGCCTGGAGTGTACGTCAGGGTTGGACTGAAGCTTTCTTT.

This clonotype came up many times. The chain carries TRBV5-1 and TRBJ1-6; weak D call: TRBD1 (6 bases). CDR1 is SGHRS and CDR2 is YFSETQ in the germline V gene. The germline V and J ends were trimmed by 1 base and 7 bases, with 9 bases remaining between them. The CDR3 length is 14 residues. This CDR3 is CASSLRGANSPLHF. DNA for the CDR3: TGCGCCAGCAGCTTGAGGGGGGCGAATTCACCCCTCCACTTT.

At least ten counts were recorded for this clonotype. V gene TRBV9 combines with J gene TRBJ2-3; 11 bases match TRBD2. The trim removed 0 bases at V and 0 bases at J, leaving 9 bases unmatched. This CDR3 spans 19 amino acids. CDR1 is SGDLS, CDR2 YYNGEE, per germline. In nucleotides, the CDR3 is TGTGCCAGCAGCGTAGAAGTAGCGGGGGGGCCAACTAGCACAGATACGCAGTATTTT. This sequence encodes CASSVEVAGGPTSTDTQYF.